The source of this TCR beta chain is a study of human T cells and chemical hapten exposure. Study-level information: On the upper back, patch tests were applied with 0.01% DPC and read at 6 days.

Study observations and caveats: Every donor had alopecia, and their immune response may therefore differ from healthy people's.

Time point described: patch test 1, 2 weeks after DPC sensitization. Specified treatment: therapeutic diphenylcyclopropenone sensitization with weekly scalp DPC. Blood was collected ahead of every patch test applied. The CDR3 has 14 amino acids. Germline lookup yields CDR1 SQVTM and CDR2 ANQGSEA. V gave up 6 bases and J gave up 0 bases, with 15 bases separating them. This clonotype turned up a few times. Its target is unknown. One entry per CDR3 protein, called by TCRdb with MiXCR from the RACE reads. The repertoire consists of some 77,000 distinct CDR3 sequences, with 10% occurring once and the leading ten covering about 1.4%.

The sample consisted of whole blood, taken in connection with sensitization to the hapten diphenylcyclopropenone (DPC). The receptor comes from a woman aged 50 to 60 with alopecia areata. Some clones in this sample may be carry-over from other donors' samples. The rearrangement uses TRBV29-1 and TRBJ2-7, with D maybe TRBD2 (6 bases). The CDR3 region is CSVTLALSSYEQYF. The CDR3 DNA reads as TGCAGCGTGACACTAGCCCTGAGCTCCTACGAGCAGTACTTC.